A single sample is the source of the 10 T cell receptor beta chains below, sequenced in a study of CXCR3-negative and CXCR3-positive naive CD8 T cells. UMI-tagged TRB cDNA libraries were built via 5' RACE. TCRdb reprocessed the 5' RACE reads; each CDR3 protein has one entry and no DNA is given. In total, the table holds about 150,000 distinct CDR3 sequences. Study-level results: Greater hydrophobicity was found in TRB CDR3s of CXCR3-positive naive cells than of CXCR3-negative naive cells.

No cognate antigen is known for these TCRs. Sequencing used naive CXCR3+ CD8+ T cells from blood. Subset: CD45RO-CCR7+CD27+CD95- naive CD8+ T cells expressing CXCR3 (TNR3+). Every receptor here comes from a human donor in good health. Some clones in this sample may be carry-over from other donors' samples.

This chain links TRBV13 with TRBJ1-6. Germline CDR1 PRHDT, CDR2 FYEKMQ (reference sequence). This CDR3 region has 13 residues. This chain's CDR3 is CASSPRGEEALHF.

The CDR3 reads CARSLARASGGRYSYEQYF. The chain recombines TRBV7-9 with TRBJ2-7; TCRdb's D call of TRBD2 is untestable without DNA. Germline V gene sequence: CDR1 SEHNR, CDR2 FQNEAQ (reference sequence). The CDR3 totals 19 residues.

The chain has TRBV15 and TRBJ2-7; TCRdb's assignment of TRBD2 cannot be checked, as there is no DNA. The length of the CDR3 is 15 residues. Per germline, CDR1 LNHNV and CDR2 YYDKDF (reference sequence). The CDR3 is CATSRDLAGGTEQYF. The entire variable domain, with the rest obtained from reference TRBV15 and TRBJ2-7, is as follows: DAMVIQNPRYQVTQFGKPVTLSCSQTLNHNVMYWYQQKSSQAPKLLFHYYDKDFNNEADTPDNFQSRRPNTSFCFLDIRSPGLGDTAMYLCATSRDLAGGTEQYFGPGTRLTVT.

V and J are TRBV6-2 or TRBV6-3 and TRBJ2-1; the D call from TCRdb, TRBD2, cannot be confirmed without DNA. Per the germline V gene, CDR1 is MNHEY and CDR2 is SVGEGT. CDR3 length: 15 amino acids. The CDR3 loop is CASSLLAGGPHEQFF.

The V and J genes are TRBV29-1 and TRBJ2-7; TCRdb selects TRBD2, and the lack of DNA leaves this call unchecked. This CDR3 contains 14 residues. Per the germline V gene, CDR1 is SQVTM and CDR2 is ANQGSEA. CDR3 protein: CSVEDNVVGYEQYF.

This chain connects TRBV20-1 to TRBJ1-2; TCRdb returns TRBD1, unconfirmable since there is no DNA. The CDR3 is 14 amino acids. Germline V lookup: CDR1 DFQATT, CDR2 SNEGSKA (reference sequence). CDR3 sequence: CSASVDRGANGYTF.

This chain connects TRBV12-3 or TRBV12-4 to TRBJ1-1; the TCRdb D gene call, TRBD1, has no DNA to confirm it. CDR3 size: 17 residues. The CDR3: CASLLATGARGNTEAFF.

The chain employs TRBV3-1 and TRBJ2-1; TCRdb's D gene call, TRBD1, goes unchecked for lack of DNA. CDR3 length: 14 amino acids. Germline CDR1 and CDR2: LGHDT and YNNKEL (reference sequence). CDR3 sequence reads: CASSQTGQLHEQFF.

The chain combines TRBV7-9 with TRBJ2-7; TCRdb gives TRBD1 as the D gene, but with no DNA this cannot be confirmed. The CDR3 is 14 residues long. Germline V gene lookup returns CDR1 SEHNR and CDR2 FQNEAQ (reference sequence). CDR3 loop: CASSLAIRVGEQYF.

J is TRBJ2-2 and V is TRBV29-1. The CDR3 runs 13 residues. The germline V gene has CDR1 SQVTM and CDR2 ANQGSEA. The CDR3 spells CSATNANTGELFF.